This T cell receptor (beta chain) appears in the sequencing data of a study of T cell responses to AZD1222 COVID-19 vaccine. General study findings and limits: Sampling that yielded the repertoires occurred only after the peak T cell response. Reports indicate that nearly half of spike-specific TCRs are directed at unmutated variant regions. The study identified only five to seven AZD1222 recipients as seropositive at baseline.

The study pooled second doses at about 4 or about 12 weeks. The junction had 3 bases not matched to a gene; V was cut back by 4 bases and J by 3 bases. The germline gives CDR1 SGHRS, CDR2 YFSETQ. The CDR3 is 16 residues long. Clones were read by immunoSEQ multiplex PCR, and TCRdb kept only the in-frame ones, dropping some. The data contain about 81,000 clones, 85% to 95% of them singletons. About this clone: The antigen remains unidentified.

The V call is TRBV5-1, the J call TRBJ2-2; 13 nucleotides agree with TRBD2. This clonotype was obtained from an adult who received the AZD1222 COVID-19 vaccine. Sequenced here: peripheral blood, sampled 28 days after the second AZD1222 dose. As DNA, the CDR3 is TGCGCCAGCAGCACTAGCGGGAGGGCGCACACCGGGGAGCTGTTTTTT. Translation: CASSTSGRAHTGELFF. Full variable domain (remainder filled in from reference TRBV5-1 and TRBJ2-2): KAGVTQTPRYLIKTRGQQVTLSCSPISGHRSVSWYQQTPGQGLQFLFEYFSETQRNKGNFPGRFSGRQFSNSRSEMNVSTLELGDSALYLCASSTSGRAHTGELFFGEGSRLTVL.